This paragraph covers one T cell receptor beta chain sequence. This receptor's antigen is unknown. No base-level quality is on record; no much larger clone is a single base apart. The germline V gene (reference sequence) provides CDR1 GTSNPN and CDR2 SVGIG. Relative to germline, V is 1 base shorter and J is 0 bases shorter, with 6 bases between their ends. The CDR3 measures 14 amino acids from cysteine to phenylalanine. Only the CDR3 DNA stays, 42 bases, in frame from base 1. The data belong to a study of T cell responses to AZD1222 COVID-19 vaccine (dated by TCRdb to the early 2020s). The study in broad terms: TCR sequencing covered over 230 trial participants: 207 given two doses of AZD1222 and about 26 given two doses of MenACWY control vaccine. Trial participants were enrolled by age into 18-55, 56-69 and 70-plus year subgroups, with roughly 150, 30 and 60 TCR-sequenced participants respectively.

The time point label of this sample denotes: about 28 days (+/-7) after the second vaccine dose. AZD1222 recipients whose second dose came at about 4 weeks and those whose second dose came at about 12 weeks were combined into one group, since spike-specific TCR depth and breadth did not differ between the two schedules. The vaccinee samples were drawn from two UK trials, COV001 and COV002, one of which was a single-blind randomized controlled phase 2/3 trial testing AZD1222 (ChAdOx1 nCoV-19) in healthy adults. For TCRbeta chain sequencing, PBMC samples were collected from trial participants at day 0 and at day 28 after the second dose. Broad study findings and their caveats: Because no day 14 peak-response samples were available, repertoires were characterized only after the peak T cell response. In the small 56-69-year group, the increase in depth fell short of significance, most likely because of low power. Participants were mostly white British, with more females than males. The authors suggested clonal diversity may have been underestimated. The whole spike protein was spanned by vaccine-associated CD4 TCRs, and dominant responses were seen in regions 160-218 and 743-854. Conclusions about previously exposed vaccinees are limited, since just five or six AZD1222 recipients were seropositive for SARS-CoV-2 at baseline. Reportedly, close to half of the unique spike-specific TCRs recognized epitopes lying outside the regions that are mutated in the B.1.351 and B.1.1.7 variants. After two AZD1222 doses, both the breadth and the depth of spike-specific TCRs were significantly higher than at day 0 and than in MenACWY recipients.

The CDR3 regions of human TCRbeta chains were analyzed by immunosequencing. For the original study's pipeline: Repertoire TCRs were checked for matches against a reference library of SARS-CoV-2-specific TCRs that had been generated using the MIRA antigen-specificity platform. Breadth was defined as the fraction of unique TCRs that were SARS-CoV-2-associated, and depth was defined as the fraction of total T cells that were SARS-CoV-2-associated. Using the MIRA data, every spike-specific TCR was mapped to the spike region that the TCR reacted to and assigned to either a CD4 or a CD8 class. Log10-transformed breadth and depth values were compared by one-way ANOVA with Sidak's multiple comparisons tests. The source is immuneACCESS, and TCRdb retained only in-frame sequences with V and J called. Part of the clones is not carried over; for the studies checked, unresolved V genes explain less than half of this, and the remainder is unexplained. That table is the source of V, J and clone size, and D and trimming were worked out from the DNA. This sample holds some 74,000 clones; 90% were observed only once. Around 1.4% of the sample is in the top ten clones.

This clonotype was sampled from an adult who received the AZD1222 COVID-19 vaccine. The V and J segments used are TRBV30 and TRBJ1-4, with the D gene call left open. The source was peripheral blood, collected 28 days after the second AZD1222 dose. The DNA sequence is as follows: TGTGCCTGGAGTGACGGTGCAACTAATGAAAAACTGTTTTTT. Protein translation: CAWSDGATNEKLFF.